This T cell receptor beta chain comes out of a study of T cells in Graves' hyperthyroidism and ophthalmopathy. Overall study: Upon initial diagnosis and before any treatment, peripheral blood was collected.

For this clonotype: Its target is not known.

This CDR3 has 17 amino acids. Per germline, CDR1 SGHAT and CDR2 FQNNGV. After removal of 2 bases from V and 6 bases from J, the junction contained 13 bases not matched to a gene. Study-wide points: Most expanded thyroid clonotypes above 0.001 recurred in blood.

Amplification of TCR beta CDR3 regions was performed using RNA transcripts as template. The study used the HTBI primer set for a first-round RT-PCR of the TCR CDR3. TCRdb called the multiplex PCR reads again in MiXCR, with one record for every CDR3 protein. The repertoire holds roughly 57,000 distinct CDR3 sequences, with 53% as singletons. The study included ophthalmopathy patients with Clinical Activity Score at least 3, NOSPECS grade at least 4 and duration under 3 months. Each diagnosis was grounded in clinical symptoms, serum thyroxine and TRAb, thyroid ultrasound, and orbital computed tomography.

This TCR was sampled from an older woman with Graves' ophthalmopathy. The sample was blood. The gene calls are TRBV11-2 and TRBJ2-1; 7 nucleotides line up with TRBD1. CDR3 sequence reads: CASSLSRLGGPSNEQFF. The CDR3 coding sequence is TGTGCCAGCAGCTTATCCCGCCTAGGGGGCCCCTCCAATGAGCAGTTCTTC.